This T cell receptor (beta chain) was retrieved from a study of spatial heterogeneity in lung cancer. Study at large: The count of detected beta-chain sequences consistently exceeded that of alpha-chain sequences.

This clonotype was recorded many times. What it binds is unknown. Indicated time point: sample taken at primary tumor resection. The donors comprised some 70 untreated early-stage non-small cell lung cancer patients. Study outcomes and limitations: Blood contained ubiquitous expanded tumor TCRs more at resection than at follow-up.

One entry per CDR3 protein results from TCRdb running MiXCR on the 5' RACE reads. This table holds some 78,000 distinct CDR3 sequences, roughly 8% found once. This TCR came from a male donor with early-stage non-small cell lung cancer. Sequencing used PBMCs, obtained at surgery.

Here the CDR3 reads CASSQYTSGVYNEQFF. As DNA, the CDR3 is TGCGCCAGCAGCCAGTATACTAGCGGGGTATACAATGAGCAGTTCTTC. This chain joins TRBV4-1 and TRBJ2-1; 10 positions agree with TRBD2. The CDR3 has 16 amino acids. V gave up 3 bases and J gave up 4 bases; unmatched junction bases: 6. Germline CDR1 reads MGHRA; CDR2 reads YSYEKL.